This T cell receptor (beta chain) was identified in a study of beta chain features in type 1 diabetes. Study findings and constraints: VDJ junctions in type 1 diabetes patients carried more deletions and fewer insertions. Type 1 diabetes patients had moderately but significantly shorter TCRB CDR3s in all four CD4+ subsets.

As for this clone: Its specificity is unknown.

The CDR3 consists of 14 residues. Germline CDR1 and CDR2: KGHSH and LQKENI. The junction had 0 bases not matched to a gene; V was cut back by 2 bases and J by 5 bases. The study reverse transcribed the entire isolated RNA, so it sequenced expressed TCRB transcripts. Naive, central memory and regulatory T cell samples averaged about 3.57 million immunoSEQ reads each. The assay was immunoSEQ multiplex PCR, and TCRdb's table has in-frame clones only and misses some. The sample comprises 250,000 or so clones, approximately 15% of which are singletons, and about 0.018% rests with the top ten. V and J are TRBV18 and TRBJ1-4; the match to TRBD1 covers 9 bases. Input material: naive CD4+ T cells from blood. The receptor was isolated from a young man with type 1 diabetes. The CDR3: CASSPGTGNEKLFF. The CDR3 nucleotides read TGTGCCAGCTCACCAGGGACAGGGAATGAAAAACTGTTTTTT.